A single sample gave rise to the 14 T cell receptor beta chains below, sequenced in a study of T cell responses to AZD1222 COVID-19 vaccine. Sequencing used immunoSEQ multiplex PCR; TCRdb keeps in-frame clones, though not all of them. The repertoire consists of about 150,000 clones, with 90% occurring once and the leading ten covering 3% to 3.5%. This material consisted of peripheral blood, taken 28 days after the second AZD1222 dose. The receptors shown here come from an adult who received the AZD1222 COVID-19 vaccine.

This chain connects TRBV7-9 to TRBJ2-7, with 11 bases lining up with TRBD2. CDR1 is SEHNR, CDR2 FQNEAQ, per germline (reference sequence). This CDR3 comprises 15 residues. The V gene end was trimmed by 5 bases and the J gene end by 5 bases; junction bases not matched to a gene: 8. The CDR3 sequence: CASSRPSGRKNEQYF. The CDR3 nucleotides read TGTGCCAGCAGCCGACCTAGCGGGAGGAAAAACGAGCAGTACTTC.

The chain has TRBV7-9 and TRBJ2-5; 9 bases agree with TRBD2. Trimming cost V 1 base and J 5 bases; bases outside gene matches: 5. The length of the CDR3 is 15 residues. CDR1 is SEHNR, CDR2 FQNEAQ, per germline (reference sequence). CDR3 protein: CASSLDGTSSETQYF. The CDR3 DNA reads as TGTGCCAGCAGCTTAGACGGGACTAGCAGCGAGACCCAGTACTTC.

J is TRBJ2-3 and V is TRBV20-1, with D tentatively TRBD2 (5 bases). The CDR3 extends over 11 amino acids. Between the trimmed V and J ends, which lost 6 bases and 5 bases, there was a span of 9 bases. CDR1 and CDR2 from the germline V gene are DFQATT and SNEGSKA (reference sequence). CDR3 sequence reads: CSAEVEDTQYF. CDR3 DNA: TGCAGTGCGGAGGTGGAAGATACGCAGTATTTT.

The CDR3 nucleotides are TGTGCCAGCACTTCCCAGGGGCTAGGGAACACTGAAGCTTTCTTT. Translation: CASTSQGLGNTEAFF. J is TRBJ1-1 and V is TRBV6-5, with D maybe TRBD1 (6 bases). Germline lookup yields CDR1 MNHEY and CDR2 SVGAGI. V was clipped by 7 bases and J by 1 base, with 16 bases between them. CDR3 size: 15 residues.

This clone has only one observation. The V call is TRBV7-8, the J call TRBJ1-2; D is perhaps TRBD1 (6 bases). Deletions cut 7 bases from V and 8 bases from J, with 23 bases between. CDR3 length: 15 amino acids. Germline CDR1 reads SGHVS; CDR2 reads FQNEAQ. CDR3 residues: CASTPIWGAQNGYTF. CDR3 nucleotide sequence: TGTGCCAGCACCCCAATCTGGGGGGCGCAGAACGGCTACACCTTC.

The gene calls are TRBV9 and TRBJ2-3; the match to TRBD2 covers 11 bases. The CDR3 is made up of 16 amino acids. CDR1 and CDR2 from the germline V gene are SGDLS and YYNGEE. Losses at the gene ends were 0 bases for V and 5 bases for J; bases not matched to a gene: 5. CDR3 amino acids: CASSVATSGRIDTQYF. CDR3 in DNA: TGTGCCAGCAGCGTAGCCACTAGCGGGAGAATAGATACGCAGTATTTT. The full variable domain, its missing parts supplied by reference TRBV9 and TRBJ2-3, is DSGVTQTPKHLITATGQRVTLRCSPRSGDLSVYWYQQSLDQGLQFLIQYYNGEERAKGNILERFSAQQFPDLHSELNLSSLELGDSALYFCASSVATSGRIDTQYFGPGTRLTVL.

The V and J genes are TRBV5-1 and TRBJ2-3; D possibly matches TRBD1 or TRBD2 (5 bases each). CDR3 size: 16 residues. V was cut by 0 bases and J by 2 bases, with 13 bases left in between. CDR1 is SGHRS, CDR2 YFSETQ, per germline. DNA for the CDR3: TGCGCCAGCAGCTTGGGAGGGGCAGGCTACACAGATACGCAGTATTTT. It encodes CASSLGGAGYTDTQYF.

The gene calls are TRBV7-9 and TRBJ1-4; 10 bases fit TRBD1. J was trimmed by 6 bases and V by 6 bases; bases with no gene match: 4. Germline CDR1 reads SEHNR; CDR2 reads FQNEAQ (reference sequence). CDR3 length: 14 amino acids. The CDR3 bases are TGTGCCAGCAGAGGTGACAGGGGGCATGAAAAACTGTTTTTT. Residues: CASRGDRGHEKLFF.

The chain couples TRBV30 to TRBJ2-7, with 8 positions matching TRBD1. CDR1 GTSNPN and CDR2 SVGIG come from the germline V gene (reference sequence). Trimming at V came to 7 bases and at J to 6 bases, leaving 14 bases not matched to a gene. CDR3 length: 14 residues. DNA of the CDR3: TGTGCCTCCCCCCTTGACAGGGGCTCGGGCGAGCAGTACTTC. Its protein product is CASPLDRGSGEQYF.

The J gene is TRBJ1-3, the V gene TRBV5-1; D is uncertain. The V and J ends lost 4 bases and 8 bases respectively, with 16 bases between them. Germline loops: CDR1 SGHRS, CDR2 YFSETQ. The CDR3 is made up of 14 amino acids. The CDR3, as DNA: TGCGCCAGCAGCACCGAGGGCCGCCGGGACACCATATATTTT. Amino acid sequence: CASSTEGRRDTIYF.

The genes are TRBV7-9 and TRBJ1-5, with D unclear. Deletions cut 1 base from V and 0 bases from J, with 1 base between. Germline loops: CDR1 SEHNR, CDR2 FQNEAQ (reference sequence). There are 13 residues in the CDR3. This CDR3 is CASSLDSNQPQHF. CDR3 coding DNA: TGTGCCAGCAGCTTAGATAGCAATCAGCCCCAGCATTTT.

The chain uses TRBV29-1 and TRBJ2-5; D perhaps matches TRBD1 (6 bases). The germline CDR1 and CDR2 sequences are SQVTM and ANQGSEA. V lost 4 bases to trimming and J lost 1 base, with 13 bases between them. The CDR3 extends over 14 amino acids. CDR3 sequence: CSVVGQLGQETQYF. The DNA of the CDR3 is TGCAGCGTTGTAGGACAGTTGGGCCAAGAGACCCAGTACTTC.

This clone was recorded only once. The rearrangement links TRBV19 to TRBJ1-3, with D possibly being TRBD1 (6 bases). Per germline, CDR1 LNHDA and CDR2 SQIVND (reference sequence). This CDR3 spans 15 amino acids. Trimming took 3 bases from V and 1 from J, leaving 10 bases between them. The CDR3 loop is CASSMDRFSGNTIYF. The CDR3 DNA reads as TGTGCCAGTAGTATGGACAGATTTTCTGGAAACACCATATATTTT.

The chain recombines TRBV28 with TRBJ1-1, with a possible D match to TRBD1 (5 bases). The V and J ends lost 6 bases and 4 bases respectively, with 15 bases between them. Germline CDR1 MDHEN, CDR2 SYDVKM. This CDR3 is 14 amino acids long. The CDR3, as DNA: TGTGCCAGCAGACCCGGGACCACACTCACTGAAGCTTTCTTT. It specifies CASRPGTTLTEAFF.